This entry describes one T cell receptor (beta chain). Its specificity is unknown. This specimen comes from a study of a mutant IDH1 vaccine in newly diagnosed glioma. The overall study: The initiation of vaccination occurred 4-6 weeks after radiotherapy alone, or with temozolomide cycles.

Time point noted: week 47, end of study. Each dose delivered 300 ug of mutant IDH1 20-mer peptide subcutaneously with imiquimod. Study conclusions and caveats: Apparently, pseudoprogression bore no relation to changes among the top peripheral T cell clonotypes.

V dropped 1 base and J dropped 0 bases, with 11 bases sitting between them. The CDR3 loop spans 15 amino acids. In germline, CDR1 is SGHDT, CDR2 YYEEEE. Repertoires were generated with immunoSEQ multiplex PCR, while TCRdb's copy carries only in-frame clones and drops some. The table has about 56,000 clones, roughly 87% seen once; the top ten hold about 3.3%. The sequence derives from a woman aged 45-65 years with glioma. Sample: PBMCs, taken from a glioma patient whose treatment included an IDH1 peptide vaccine. The chain recombines TRBV5-6 with TRBJ2-7, with unresolved D. CDR3: CASSLSAGSSYEQYF. The CDR3 DNA follows: TGTGCCAGCAGCTTGAGTGCAGGCAGCTCCTACGAGCAGTACTTC. Looking up the rest from reference TRBV5-6 and TRBJ2-7 gives the full variable domain: DAGVTQSPTHLIKTRGQQVTLRCSPKSGHDTVSWYQQALGQGPQFIFQYYEEEERQRGNFPDRFSGHQFPNYSSELNVNALLLGDSALYLCASSLSAGSSYEQYFGPGTRLTVT.